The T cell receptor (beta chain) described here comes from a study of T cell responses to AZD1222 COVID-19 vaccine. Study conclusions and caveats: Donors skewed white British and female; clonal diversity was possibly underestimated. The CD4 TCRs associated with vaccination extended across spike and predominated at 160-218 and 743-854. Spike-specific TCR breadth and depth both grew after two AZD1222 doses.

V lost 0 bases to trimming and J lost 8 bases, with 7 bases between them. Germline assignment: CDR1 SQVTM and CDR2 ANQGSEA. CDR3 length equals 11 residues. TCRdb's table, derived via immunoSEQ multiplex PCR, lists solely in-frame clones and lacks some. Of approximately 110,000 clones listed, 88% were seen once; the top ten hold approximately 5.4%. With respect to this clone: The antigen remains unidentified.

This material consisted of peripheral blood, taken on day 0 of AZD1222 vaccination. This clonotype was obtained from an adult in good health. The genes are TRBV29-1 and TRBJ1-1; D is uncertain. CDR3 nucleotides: TGCAGCGTTGAAGATGCGGGGGAAGCTTTCTTT. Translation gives CSVEDAGEAFF.